This T cell receptor (beta chain) originates from a study of T cell repertoires in cytomegalovirus infection. TCRdb reanalysed the reads using MiXCR and keeps one entry per CDR3 protein. The table lists 200,000 to 300,000 distinct CDR3 sequences, roughly an eighth of them singletons, with approximately 1.6% in the top ten. Sample: PBMCs. The receptor's source is a human donor in good health (CMV status not recorded). Some clones in this sample may be carry-over from other donors' samples.

The CDR3 nucleotides are TGTGCCAGCAGCCGATCTAGCGGTAGCTACAATGAGCAGTTCTTC. This translates into CASSRSSGSYNEQFF. V gene TRBV5-4 combines with J gene TRBJ2-1; TRBD2 agrees at 7 bases. Unmatched junction bases numbered 7, after V lost 4 bases and J lost 3 bases. CDR3 length: 15 residues. In germline, CDR1 is SGHNT, CDR2 YYREEE (reference sequence). The entire variable domain, with the rest obtained from reference TRBV5-4 and TRBJ2-1, is as follows: ETGVTQSPTHLIKTRGQQVTLRCSSQSGHNTVSWYQQALGQGPQFIFQYYREEENGRGNFPPRFSGLQFPNYSSELNVNALELDDSALYLCASSRSSGSYNEQFFGPGTRLTVL.